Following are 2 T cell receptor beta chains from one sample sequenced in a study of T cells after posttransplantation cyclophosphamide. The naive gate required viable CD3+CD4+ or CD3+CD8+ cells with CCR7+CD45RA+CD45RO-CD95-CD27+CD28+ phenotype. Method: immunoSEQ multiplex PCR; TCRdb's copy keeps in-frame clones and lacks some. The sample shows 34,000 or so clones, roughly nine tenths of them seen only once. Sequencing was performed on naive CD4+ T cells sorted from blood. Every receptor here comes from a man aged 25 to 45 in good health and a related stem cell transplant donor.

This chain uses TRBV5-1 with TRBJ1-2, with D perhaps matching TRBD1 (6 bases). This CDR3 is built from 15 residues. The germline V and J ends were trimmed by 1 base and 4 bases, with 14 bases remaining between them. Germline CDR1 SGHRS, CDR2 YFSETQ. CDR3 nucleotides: TGCGCCAGCAGCTTGACTGGGGGCGACGGCTATGGCTACACCTTC. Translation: CASSLTGGDGYGYTF. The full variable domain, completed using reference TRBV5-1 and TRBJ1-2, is KAGVTQTPRYLIKTRGQQVTLSCSPISGHRSVSWYQQTPGQGLQFLFEYFSETQRNKGNFPGRFSGRQFSNSRSEMNVSTLELGDSALYLCASSLTGGDGYGYTFGSGTRLTVV.

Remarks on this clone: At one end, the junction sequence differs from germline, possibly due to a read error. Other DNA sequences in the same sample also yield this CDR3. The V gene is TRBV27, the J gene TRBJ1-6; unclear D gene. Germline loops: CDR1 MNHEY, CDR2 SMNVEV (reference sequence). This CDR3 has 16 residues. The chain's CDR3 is CASSTVSSPNNSPLHF. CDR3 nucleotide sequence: TGTGCCAGCAGTACCGTTTCGTCGCCTAATAATTCCCCCCTCCACTTT.